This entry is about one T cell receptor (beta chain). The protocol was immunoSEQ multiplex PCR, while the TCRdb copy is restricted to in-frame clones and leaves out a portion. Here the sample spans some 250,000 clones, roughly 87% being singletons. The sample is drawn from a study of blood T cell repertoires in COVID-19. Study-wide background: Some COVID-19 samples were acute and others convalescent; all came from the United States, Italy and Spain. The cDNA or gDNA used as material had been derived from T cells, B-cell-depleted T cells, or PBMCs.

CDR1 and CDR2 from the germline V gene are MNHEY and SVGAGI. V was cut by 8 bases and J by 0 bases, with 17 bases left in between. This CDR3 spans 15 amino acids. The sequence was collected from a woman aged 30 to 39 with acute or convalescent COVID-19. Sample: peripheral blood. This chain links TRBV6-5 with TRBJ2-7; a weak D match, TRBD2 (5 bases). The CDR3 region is CASWGVKGFSYEQYF. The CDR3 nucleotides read TGTGCCAGCTGGGGAGTAAAGGGATTCTCCTACGAGCAGTACTTC.